A single TCR beta chain is shown here with its context. The antigen remains unidentified. This entry comes from a study of cytomegalovirus exposure and HLA in healthy donors. Study results and caveats: A few CMV-associated chains were confirmed in vitro to be specific for CMV antigens.

Sequencing was performed with immunoSEQ multiplex PCR; in TCRdb, only in-frame clones are kept and a portion is missing. The table records 250,000 to 400,000 clones, roughly 87% of them present only once. Between the trimmed V and J ends, which lost 6 bases and 0 bases, there was a span of 12 bases. This CDR3 spans 15 amino acids. Germline CDR1 is MNHNS and CDR2 is SASEGT. Material for sequencing was PBMCs. The clonotype comes from a man aged 30-40 years in good health and CMV-seronegative. The rearrangement links TRBV6-1 to TRBJ2-1; a weak D match, TRBD1 (5 bases). DNA for the CDR3: TGTGCCAGCAGCCCAGGGTATCACTCCTACAATGAGCAGTTCTTC. Translated, it gives CASSPGYHSYNEQFF.